This record covers a single TCR beta chain. Its antigen remains undetermined. Nothing much larger sits one base from this clone, and base qualities are not available. One collaborating source in Seattle enrolled patients during active infection and followed them longitudinally through the course of disease. Each collaborating institution followed its own protocols to collect whole blood in K2EDTA tubes. For TCRbeta analysis, collaborator samples were shipped as frozen whole blood, as isolated PBMCs, or as DNA extracted from either sample type. From a lookup of the germline V gene, CDR1 and CDR2 are SQVTM and ANQGSEA. Its CDR3 holds 12 amino acids, cysteine through phenylalanine. The retained sequence is limited to the CDR3, 36 bases, with the frame set at the first base. At the junction V is shortened by 5 bases and J by 11 bases; bases outside the gene matches: 8. The sample belongs to a study of blood T cell repertoires in COVID-19 (dated by TCRdb to the early 2020s). At the level of the whole study: Samples from collaborators originated in the United States, Italy and Spain and spanned both the acute and convalescent phases of COVID-19. The prospective study material was composed of cDNA or gDNA derived from T cells, B-cell-depleted T cells, or PBMCs. Deeply sampled blood TCRbeta repertoires from subjects exposed to, actively infected with, or recovered from COVID-19 were included in the dataset. A freely available public database, intended as a resource for researchers studying the immune response to SARS-CoV-2, is where the repertoires were released. The samples were drawn from two sources: the first 160 participants of the ongoing ImmuneRACE study, and 1,000 to 1,500 subjects contributed by 6 global collaborators. Nearly every sample came with metadata listing a de-identified subject ID, COVID-19 status, age in years and sex. Where available, HLA class I and class II types were obtained from metadata supplied by the sample provider rather than from assay-based typing.

TCRbeta CDR3 regions were amplified from genomic DNA using the immunoSEQ Assay, a bias-controlled multiplex PCR. For the original study's pipeline: Within the assay, amplification of reference gene primers was used to estimate how many nucleated cells each sample contained. Sequence reads were collapsed and filtered to measure the absolute abundance of every unique TCRbeta CDR3 rearrangement. Productive Simpson clonality was computed per sample as the square root of Simpson's diversity index over productive rearrangements. TCRdb's version of the immuneACCESS table is confined to in-frame rearrangements and falls short of the full clone set. An unresolved V gene accounts for under half of the shortfall where checked; the remainder is of unknown origin. The V and J calls and the clone size are those of that table, but D and trimming were determined from the DNA. In this sample the table shows about 170,000 clones, around 90% of which occur a single time. The leading ten clones occupy about 5.3% of the sample.

Broad study findings and their caveats: The quantity of clinical and demographic metadata differed by source and by participant and was supplied without curation.

The sequencing input was peripheral blood. The sequence derives from a man between 18 and 29 years old with COVID-19, enrolled during active disease. Recombination connected TRBV29-1 to TRBJ2-1, with TRBD2 identical over 8 junction bases. CDR3 reads: CSVYSGRTQQFF. The nucleotide sequence is TGCAGCGTTTACAGCGGGAGAACCCAGCAGTTCTTC.